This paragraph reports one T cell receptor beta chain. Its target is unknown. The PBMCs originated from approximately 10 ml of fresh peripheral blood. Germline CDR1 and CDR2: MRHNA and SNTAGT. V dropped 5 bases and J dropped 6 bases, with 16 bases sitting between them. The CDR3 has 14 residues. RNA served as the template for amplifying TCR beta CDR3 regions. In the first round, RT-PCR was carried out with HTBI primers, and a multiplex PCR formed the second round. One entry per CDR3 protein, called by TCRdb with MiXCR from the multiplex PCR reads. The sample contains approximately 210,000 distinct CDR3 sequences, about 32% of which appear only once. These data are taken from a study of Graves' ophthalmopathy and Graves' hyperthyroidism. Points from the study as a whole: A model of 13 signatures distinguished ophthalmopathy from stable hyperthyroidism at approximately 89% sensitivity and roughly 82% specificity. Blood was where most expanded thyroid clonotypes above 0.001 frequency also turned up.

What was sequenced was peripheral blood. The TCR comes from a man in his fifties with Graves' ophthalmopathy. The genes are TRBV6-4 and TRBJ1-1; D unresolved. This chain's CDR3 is CASSQLRGGAEAFF. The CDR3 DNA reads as TGTGCCAGCAGTCAACTTCGGGGTGGGGCTGAAGCTTTCTTT.